The 30 T cell receptor beta chains reported below all come from one sample, sequenced in a study of lung T cells in sarcoidosis with Löfgren's syndrome. TCRdb processed the reads anew with MiXCR; each CDR3 protein has one entry. The sample includes 55,000 to 80,000 distinct CDR3 sequences, 21% of them seen just once. Input material: CD4+ T cells from PBMCs. Receptors were obtained from a human donor with sarcoidosis (Löfgren's syndrome or another form), or a control subject (not recorded which).

This clonotype was observed at least ten times. V and J are TRBV7-2 and TRBJ2-1; D is perhaps TRBD1 (6 bases). CDR1 is SGHTA and CDR2 is FQGNSA in the germline V gene. This CDR3 region has 16 residues. V was clipped by 1 base and J by 4 bases, with 14 bases between them. CDR3: CASSLEGDTSYNEQFF. CDR3 sequence (DNA): TGTGCCAGCAGCTTAGAGGGGGACACCTCTTACAATGAGCAGTTCTTC.

This clonotype was seen ten or more times. This chain connects TRBV6-2 or TRBV6-3 to TRBJ2-1; 8 bases are shared with TRBD2. In germline, CDR1 is MNHEY, CDR2 SVGEGT. The CDR3 has 16 residues. Unmatched junction bases numbered 5, after V lost 0 bases and J lost 4 bases. The CDR3 loop reads CASSYSRGGLYNEQFF. The CDR3 DNA follows: TGTGCCAGCAGTTACTCCCGGGGGGGACTGTACAATGAGCAGTTCTTC.

This clonotype has at least ten counts. V is TRBV27 and J is TRBJ2-1; 10 positions match TRBD1. Germline trimming cut 5 bases from V and 3 bases from J; bases unmatched to any gene: 1. CDR3 length equals 14 residues. Germline CDR1 and CDR2: MNHEY and SMNVEV (reference sequence). The CDR3 DNA is TGTGCCAGCAGTGGGGACAGGGGCTACAATGAGCAGTTCTTC. Its protein product is CASSGDRGYNEQFF.

The chain carries TRBV2 and TRBJ1-1; D is uncertain. This CDR3 has 13 amino acids. Germline values: CDR1 SNHLY, CDR2 FYNNEI. Deletions cut 6 bases from V and 6 bases from J, with 14 bases between. CDR3 bases: TGTGCCAGCAGGTCCAGATCGGGCGCTGAAGCTTTCTTT. This sequence encodes CASRSRSGAEAFF. Complete variable domain (other parts from reference TRBV2 and TRBJ1-1): EPEVTQTPSHQVTQMGQEVILRCVPISNHLYFYWYRQILGQKVEFLVSFYNNEISEKSEIFDDQFSVERPDGSNFTLKIRSTKLEDSAMYFCASRSRSGAEAFFGQGTRLTVV.

The rearrangement links TRBV18 to TRBJ2-5; 7 bases align to TRBD2. Trimming at V came to 3 bases and at J to 5 bases, leaving 15 bases not matched to a gene. The CDR3 has 17 amino acids. Germline V gene sequence: CDR1 KGHSH, CDR2 LQKENI. The DNA for the CDR3 is TGTGCCAGCTCACCCCCGGCTCCCGGGGGGTTGACCGAGACCCAGTACTTC. As protein: CASSPPAPGGLTETQYF.

This clonotype has ten or more counts. The chain is built from TRBV18 and TRBJ1-1; weak D call: TRBD1 (5 bases). The V end was cut by 6 bases, the J end by 0 bases, with 14 bases between. The CDR3 is 15 amino acids. Germline V lookup: CDR1 KGHSH, CDR2 LQKENI. Here the CDR3 DNA reads TGTGCCAGCTCCAGGGACGAGGGTATGAACACTGAAGCTTTCTTT. Translating it yields CASSRDEGMNTEAFF.

A remark on this clonotype: This could be a read error, since a much larger clone is one nucleotide away. The V and J genes are TRBV6-5 and TRBJ2-1; 10 bases fit TRBD2. The CDR3 sequence is 17 residues long. Germline V gene sequence: CDR1 MNHEY, CDR2 SVGAGI. CDR3 sequence reads: CAGSPGLAASSYNEQFF. CDR3 coding DNA: TGTGCCGGCAGCCCCGGACTAGCGGCAAGCTCCTACAATGAGCAGTTCTTC.

This clonotype appeared many times. The chain joins TRBV20-1 to TRBJ1-5, with D possibly being TRBD1 (5 bases). This CDR3 contains 14 residues. Germline CDR1 DFQATT, CDR2 SNEGSKA (reference sequence). The ends were cut back, 1 base at V and 0 bases at J, with 7 bases in the middle. The CDR3 DNA reads as TGCAGTGCTAGAGGGGGGGATAGCAATCAGCCCCAGCATTTT. Translation gives CSARGGDSNQPQHF.

The chain recombines TRBV20-1 with TRBJ2-7; 9 bases are a match to TRBD2. V shed 5 bases and J 3 bases; nucleotides not matched to a gene: 8. The V gene's germline CDR1 is DFQATT and CDR2 SNEGSKA (reference sequence). The CDR3 consists of 14 residues. CDR3 in DNA: TGCAGTGCTTCCTTTCCTAGCGGGGTCTACGAGCAGTACTTC. It is translated as CSASFPSGVYEQYF.

V and J are TRBV7-2 and TRBJ1-3; tentative D call: TRBD1 (6 bases). Germline CDR1 and CDR2: SGHTA and FQGNSA. Trimming took 3 bases from V and 2 from J, leaving 14 bases between them. The CDR3 extends over 16 amino acids. CDR3 in DNA: TGTGCCAGCAGCTTGCGGGGGCAGAGGACTGGAAACACCATATATTTT. Protein product: CASSLRGQRTGNTIYF.

This clonotype was detected only a few times. The chain uses TRBV4-3 and TRBJ1-1; the D is unclear. Germline lookup yields CDR1 LGHNA and CDR2 YSLEER. The V end lost 0 bases, the J end lost 0 bases, and 5 bases lay between the germline ends. The CDR3 runs 14 residues. CDR3 amino acids: CASSQDQMNTEAFF. CDR3 coding DNA: TGCGCCAGCAGCCAAGATCAGATGAACACTGAAGCTTTCTTT.

This clonotype rates as medium-sized. V usage is TRBV27 and J usage is TRBJ2-7, with no clear D. The CDR3 extends over 13 amino acids. The V gene lost 3 bases and the J gene lost 2 bases, with 8 bases spanning the gap. Germline V gene lookup returns CDR1 MNHEY and CDR2 SMNVEV (reference sequence). In nucleotides, the CDR3 is TGTGCCAGCAGTTTCAACTCAACCTACGAGCAGTACGTC. It yields the protein CASSFNSTYEQYV.

Here the CDR3 reads CASSLTRILLSYEQYV. The CDR3, as DNA: TGCGCCAGCAGCTTGACGAGGATATTACTATCCTACGAGCAGTACGTC. The rearrangement links TRBV5-1 to TRBJ2-7; no definite D call. Germline CDR1 SGHRS, CDR2 YFSETQ. The germline V and J ends were trimmed by 1 base and 1 base, with 15 bases remaining between them. The CDR3 runs 16 residues.

This clonotype was picked up many times. This chain uses TRBV10-2 with TRBJ2-7; D is undetermined. The germline V gene has CDR1 WSHSY and CDR2 SAAADI. CDR3 size: 13 residues. Between the trimmed V and J ends, which lost 0 bases and 3 bases, there was a span of 6 bases. Here the CDR3 DNA reads TGCGCCAGCAGTGAGTCGAGCGACTACGAGCAGTACGTC. Amino acids: CASSESSDYEQYV.

This clonotype was observed many times. The chain combines TRBV20-1 with TRBJ1-1, with a possible D match to TRBD1 (5 bases). Germline loops: CDR1 DFQATT, CDR2 SNEGSKA (reference sequence). V lost 1 base, J lost 2 bases, and 11 bases lay in between. The CDR3 is 14 amino acids. The CDR3 DNA sequence: TGCAGTGCTAGAGTGGGGGGTCCTAACACTGAAGCTTTCTTT. Translated: CSARVGGPNTEAFF.

This clonotype was seen at least ten times. V and J are TRBV28 and TRBJ1-3; a possible D gene is TRBD1 (5 bases). This CDR3 spans 14 amino acids. Germline CDR1 reads MDHEN; CDR2 reads SYDVKM. V lost 6 bases and J 4 bases, leaving 13 bases between the germline ends. The CDR3 DNA sequence: TGTGCCAGCAGATCGGGGCAGAACGGAAACACCATATATTTT. Residues: CASRSGQNGNTIYF.

As to this clonotype: Compared with germline, one end of the junction differs, possibly owing to a read error. The rearrangement uses TRBV6-2 or TRBV6-3 and TRBJ1-3; TRBD1 is a possible D gene (6 bases). This CDR3 region has 14 residues. Germline V gives CDR1 MNHEY, CDR2 SVGEGT. The CDR3 DNA is TGTGCCAGCAGACCGACAGGATCTGGAAGCACCATATATTTC. Its protein is CASRPTGSGSTIYF.

There are a few counts of this clonotype. The V and J genes are TRBV24-1 and TRBJ1-5; D is ambiguous. This CDR3 spans 12 amino acids. Trimming removed 4 bases at V and 3 bases at J, with 3 bases between. Germline V gene lookup returns CDR1 KGHDR and CDR2 SFDVKD. This CDR3 reads CATSDPNQPQHF. CDR3 in DNA: TGTGCCACCAGTGACCCCAATCAGCCCCAGCATTTT.

This clonotype came up a few times. V gene TRBV29-1 combines with J gene TRBJ2-3; possibly TRBD1 for D (5 bases). The V gene's germline CDR1 is SQVTM and CDR2 ANQGSEA. There are 15 residues in the CDR3. Trimming cost V 0 bases and J 2 bases, with 12 bases left between them. The CDR3 here is CSVEDSRQPTDTQYF. The CDR3 DNA sequence: TGCAGCGTTGAAGATTCTCGACAGCCCACAGATACGCAGTATTTT.

By share, this clonotype ranks as medium-sized. This sequence joins TRBV7-6 and TRBJ1-4; 7 positions match TRBD1. There are 14 residues in the CDR3. V lost 4 bases and J lost 3; bases outside the gene matches: 2. The germline V gene has CDR1 SGHVS and CDR2 FNYEAQ. The CDR3 sequence: CASSSGTANEKLFF. The CDR3 DNA is TGTGCCAGCAGCTCCGGGACAGCTAATGAAAAACTGTTTTTT.

The table lists this clonotype with many counts. The rearrangement uses TRBV6-1 and TRBJ1-2; TRBD1 aligns across 7 bases. The germline gives CDR1 MNHNS, CDR2 SASEGT. Trimming took 5 bases from V and 4 from J; bases not matched to a gene: 1. The CDR3 runs to 12 residues. The CDR3 DNA sequence: TGTGCCAGCAGTCGGGACAGCTATGGCTACACCTTC. Protein sequence: CASSRDSYGYTF.

The table lists this clonotype with a few counts. This chain uses TRBV19 with TRBJ1-2, with D tentatively TRBD1 (5 bases). In germline, CDR1 is LNHDA, CDR2 SQIVND (reference sequence). CDR3 length: 13 amino acids. The V and J ends lost 3 bases and 2 bases respectively, with 7 bases between them. CDR3 coding DNA: TGTGCCAGTAGTATTTGGGGGAACTATGGCTACACCTTC. Encoded protein: CASSIWGNYGYTF.

At least ten counts were recorded for this clonotype. The gene calls are TRBV28 and TRBJ2-1, with D possibly matching TRBD1 (5 bases). V lost 8 bases and J 0 bases, leaving 11 bases between the germline ends. CDR1 and CDR2 from the germline V gene are MDHEN and SYDVKM. The CDR3 covers 14 residues. The CDR3 DNA reads TGTGCCAGCCAAGACAGCAGCTCCTACAATGAGCAGTTCTTC. It is translated as CASQDSSSYNEQFF.

This clonotype was seen repeatedly, ten times or more. The rearrangement links TRBV6-1 to TRBJ2-7; 12 bases match TRBD2. The CDR3 has 14 residues. Germline assignment: CDR1 MNHNS and CDR2 SASEGT. The ends lost 11 bases at V and 5 bases at J; junction bases unmatched: 10. The CDR3 loop is CAGTPSGRGNEQYF. DNA for the CDR3: TGTGCCGGCACCCCTAGCGGGAGGGGAAACGAGCAGTACTTC.

The V call is TRBV19, the J call TRBJ1-2; 8 nucleotides align to TRBD1. Germline CDR1 is LNHDA and CDR2 is SQIVND (reference sequence). The CDR3 has 15 amino acids. The trim removed 5 bases at V and 8 bases at J, leaving 13 bases unmatched. This CDR3 reads CASSVRDRPILGYTF. In DNA, the CDR3 is TGTGCCAGTAGTGTTCGGGACAGGCCCATACTCGGCTACACCTTC.

Ten or more counts support this clonotype. The chain uses TRBV28 and TRBJ2-6; the D gene is possibly TRBD1 (6 bases). The CDR3 has 16 residues. Per germline, CDR1 MDHEN and CDR2 SYDVKM. Between the trimmed V and J ends, which lost 4 bases and 2 bases, there was a span of 12 bases. The CDR3 coding sequence is TGTGCCAGCAGTTCCCCCCCAGGGGCTGGGGCCAACGTCCTGACTTTC. Protein: CASSSPPGAGANVLTF.

This clonotype was seen just once. One junction end disagrees with the germline gene, perhaps due to a read error. The genes are TRBV12-3 or TRBV12-4 and TRBJ2-3; D unclear. This CDR3 region has 14 residues. CDR3 nucleotides: TGTGCCGGCAGTTTAGGCGGTAGCACAGATACGCAGTATTTT. Translation: CAGSLGGSTDTQYF.

This clonotype was recorded many times. CDR3 in DNA: TGTGCCAGTAGGGGAGGCTACGAGCAGTACTTC. It is translated as CASRGGYEQYF. The V gene is TRBV7-2, the J gene TRBJ2-7; D is perhaps TRBD2 (6 bases). This CDR3 is built from 11 residues. From germline, CDR1 is SGHTA and CDR2 FQGNSA. V lost 9 bases and J 3 bases, leaving 9 bases between the germline ends.

This clonotype appeared many times. The chain uses TRBV20-1 and TRBJ1-2, with unresolved D. V gave up 5 bases and J gave up 7 bases, with 14 bases separating them. Germline V gene data show CDR1 as DFQATT and CDR2 as SNEGSKA (reference sequence). This CDR3 region has 12 residues. Written as DNA, the CDR3 is TGCAGTGCTGCCGCTCCGGGTTTTGGCTACACCTTC. Protein sequence: CSAAAPGFGYTF.

There are a few counts of this clonotype. The rearrangement uses TRBV18 and TRBJ2-1; D not certain. This CDR3 spans 15 amino acids. Germline V gene sequence: CDR1 KGHSH, CDR2 LQKENI. Trimming cost V 3 bases and J 0 bases, with 9 bases left between them. CDR3: CASSPSRSSYNEQFF. The CDR3 region has the DNA TGTGCCAGCTCACCCTCTCGGAGCTCCTACAATGAGCAGTTCTTC.